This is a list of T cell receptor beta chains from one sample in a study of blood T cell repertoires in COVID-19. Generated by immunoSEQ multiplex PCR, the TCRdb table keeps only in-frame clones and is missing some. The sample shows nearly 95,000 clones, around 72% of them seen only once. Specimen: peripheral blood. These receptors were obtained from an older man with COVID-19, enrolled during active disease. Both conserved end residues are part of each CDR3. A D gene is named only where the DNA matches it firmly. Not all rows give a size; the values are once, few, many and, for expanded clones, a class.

cdr3_nt: TGTGCCAGCAGCGCCCTCGACAGTAGCAATCAGCCCCAGCATTTT; cdr3_aa: CASSALDSSNQPQHF; d_call: .; v_call: TRBV9; j_call: TRBJ1-5; clone_size: .
cdr3_nt: TGCGCCAGCAGTCAAGGACTAGCGGGAAGGGAGACCCAGTACTTC; cdr3_aa: CASSQGLAGRETQYF; d_call: TRBD2; v_call: TRBV5-1; j_call: TRBJ2-5; clone_size: .
cdr3_nt: TGTGCCAGCAGTTCCGACAGTGCCTACGAGCAGTACTTC; cdr3_aa: CASSSDSAYEQYF; d_call: .; v_call: TRBV6-2/TRBV6-3; j_call: TRBJ2-7; clone_size: .
cdr3_nt: TGTGCCAGCAGCCCGACAGGGACGGACACTGAAGCTTTCTTT; cdr3_aa: CASSPTGTDTEAFF; d_call: TRBD1; v_call: TRBV9; j_call: TRBJ1-1; clone_size: .
cdr3_nt: TGTGCCAGCACCCTTTCGGCAGGGAACAATCAGCCCCAGCATTTT; cdr3_aa: CASTLSAGNNQPQHF; d_call: .; v_call: TRBV28; j_call: TRBJ1-5; clone_size: .
cdr3_nt: TGTGCCAGCAGCTTAGGTCTAGCGGGGAGTCAGTACGAGCAGTACTTC; cdr3_aa: CASSLGLAGSQYEQYF; d_call: TRBD2; v_call: TRBV7-6; j_call: TRBJ2-7; clone_size: .
cdr3_nt: TGTGCCAGCAGCTCACAGGCCCTCGGACAGCCCCAGCATTTT; cdr3_aa: CASSSQALGQPQHF; d_call: .; v_call: TRBV7-2; j_call: TRBJ1-5; clone_size: .
cdr3_nt: TGTGCCAGCAGTCGGACAGGGGATACTGAAGCTTTCTTT; cdr3_aa: CASSRTGDTEAFF; d_call: TRBD1; v_call: TRBV27; j_call: TRBJ1-1; clone_size: few
cdr3_nt: TGTGCCAGCACGGCTAGGTCCCTCTACGAGCAGTACTTC; cdr3_aa: CASTARSLYEQYF; d_call: .; v_call: TRBV28; j_call: TRBJ2-7; clone_size: .
cdr3_nt: TGTGCCAGCAGCCAGAGGGACTTACCCAATGAGCAGTTCTTC; cdr3_aa: CASSQRDLPNEQFF; d_call: .; v_call: TRBV14; j_call: TRBJ2-1; clone_size: .
cdr3_nt: TGTGCCAGCAGCGCGGGACAGGGGGCTCAGACTGAAGCTTTCTTT; cdr3_aa: CASSAGQGAQTEAFF; d_call: TRBD1; v_call: TRBV9; j_call: TRBJ1-1; clone_size: .
cdr3_nt: TGTGCCACCAGCGGACGCCGACAGGGTTTGGAGACCCAGTACTTC; cdr3_aa: CATSGRRQGLETQYF; d_call: TRBD1; v_call: TRBV24-1; j_call: TRBJ2-5; clone_size: .
cdr3_nt: TGTGCCAGCAGTCCAGGCCCTAAACAGGGGGCCGGGGATCAGCCCCAGCATTTT; cdr3_aa: CASSPGPKQGAGDQPQHF; d_call: TRBD1; v_call: TRBV6-2/TRBV6-3; j_call: TRBJ1-5; clone_size: .
cdr3_nt: TGCGCCAGCAGCTTGGAATACCTTAGCTCCTATAATTCACCCCTCCACTTT; cdr3_aa: CASSLEYLSSYNSPLHF; d_call: .; v_call: TRBV5-1; j_call: TRBJ1-6; clone_size: .
cdr3_nt: TGCGCCAGCAGCGTAACTCGGGGTGGTACTTATTTTACTGAAGCTTTCTTT; cdr3_aa: CASSVTRGGTYFTEAFF; d_call: .; v_call: TRBV5-1; j_call: TRBJ1-1; clone_size: .
cdr3_nt: TGTGCCAGCAGCCTTTCGAACACTGAAGCTTTCTTT; cdr3_aa: CASSLSNTEAFF; d_call: .; v_call: TRBV11-2; j_call: TRBJ1-1; clone_size: few
cdr3_nt: TGCGCCAGCAGCCAAGATTACCTAGCGGGAGAAGAGACCCAGTACTTC; cdr3_aa: CASSQDYLAGEETQYF; d_call: TRBD2; v_call: TRBV4-1; j_call: TRBJ2-5; clone_size: many
cdr3_nt: TGTGCCAGCAGCCCTACGGACAGTTACCATCAGCCCCAGCATTTT; cdr3_aa: CASSPTDSYHQPQHF; d_call: .; v_call: TRBV5-8; j_call: TRBJ1-5; clone_size: .
cdr3_nt: TGTGCCAGCAGCCAAGAACCGCTCCGGACAGGGTTGAACACTGAAGCTTTCTTT; cdr3_aa: CASSQEPLRTGLNTEAFF; d_call: TRBD1; v_call: TRBV4-2; j_call: TRBJ1-1; clone_size: .
cdr3_nt: TGTGCCAGCAGCGTAGGGCTAGCGGGAGCCAACAATGAGCAGTTCTTC; cdr3_aa: CASSVGLAGANNEQFF; d_call: TRBD2; v_call: TRBV9; j_call: TRBJ2-1; clone_size: few
cdr3_nt: TGTGCCAGCAGTCCCCCCCACGTTGCGGGCCTCCCTCAGTTCTTC; cdr3_aa: CASSPPHVAGLPQFF; d_call: .; v_call: TRBV28; j_call: TRBJ2-1; clone_size: .
cdr3_nt: TGTGCCAGCAGCCAAGGGGGACTCGGCGAGCAGTACTTC; cdr3_aa: CASSQGGLGEQYF; d_call: .; v_call: TRBV4-2; j_call: TRBJ2-7; clone_size: .
cdr3_nt: TGTGCCAGCAGCCTAGGGGGCAGGAGGACCTACGAGCAGTACTTC; cdr3_aa: CASSLGGRRTYEQYF; d_call: TRBD1; v_call: TRBV3-1/TRBV3-2; j_call: TRBJ2-7; clone_size: once
cdr3_nt: TGTGCCAGCTCACCACCGTCGTCGGGGAGGGAGCAGTACTTC; cdr3_aa: CASSPPSSGREQYF; d_call: .; v_call: TRBV18; j_call: TRBJ2-7; clone_size: .
cdr3_nt: TGTGCCAGCAGCTTAGACAGGAGACGCGGCTACACCTTC; cdr3_aa: CASSLDRRRGYTF; d_call: .; v_call: TRBV7-2; j_call: TRBJ1-2; clone_size: .
cdr3_nt: TGTGCCAGCAGGTCCCTGACAATCCGGGACTTAGGATCAGAGACCCAGTACTTC; cdr3_aa: CASRSLTIRDLGSETQYF; d_call: .; v_call: TRBV11-2; j_call: TRBJ2-5; clone_size: few
cdr3_nt: TGTGCCAGCAGCTTGGATCTGTGGGGACAGGGTAACGCTGGCTACACCTTC; cdr3_aa: CASSLDLWGQGNAGYTF; d_call: TRBD1; v_call: TRBV5-5; j_call: TRBJ1-2; clone_size: .
cdr3_nt: TGCGCCAGCAGCCAGGAGGGACAGGCCCTCGGAAACACCATATATTTT; cdr3_aa: CASSQEGQALGNTIYF; d_call: TRBD1; v_call: TRBV4-3; j_call: TRBJ1-3; clone_size: .
cdr3_nt: TGTGCCAGCAGCCAAGTGGCAGGGGGGACAGATACGCAGTATTTT; cdr3_aa: CASSQVAGGTDTQYF; d_call: .; v_call: TRBV3-1/TRBV3-2; j_call: TRBJ2-3; clone_size: .
cdr3_nt: TGCAGCGTTCAATTGGGGACTAGCGGGAGGTGGGAGACCCAGTACTTC; cdr3_aa: CSVQLGTSGRWETQYF; d_call: TRBD2; v_call: TRBV29-1; j_call: TRBJ2-5; clone_size: .
cdr3_nt: TGTGCCAGCAGCTACCTGAGCGGGCCCGGCAATGAGCAGTTCTTC; cdr3_aa: CASSYLSGPGNEQFF; d_call: .; v_call: TRBV27; j_call: TRBJ2-1; clone_size: .